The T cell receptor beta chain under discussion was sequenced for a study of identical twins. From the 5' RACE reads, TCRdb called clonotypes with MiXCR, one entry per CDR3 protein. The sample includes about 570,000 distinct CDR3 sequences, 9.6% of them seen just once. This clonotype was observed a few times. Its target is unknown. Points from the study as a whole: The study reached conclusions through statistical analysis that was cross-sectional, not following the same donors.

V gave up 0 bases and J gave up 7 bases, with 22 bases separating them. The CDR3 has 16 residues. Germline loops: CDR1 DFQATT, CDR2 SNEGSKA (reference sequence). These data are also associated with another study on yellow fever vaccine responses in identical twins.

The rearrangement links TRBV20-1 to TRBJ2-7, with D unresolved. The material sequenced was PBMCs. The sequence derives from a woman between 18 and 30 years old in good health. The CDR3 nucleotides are TGCAGTGCTAGAGATCGCATCTGTGGGGTGATGGGAGAGCAGTACTTC. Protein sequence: CSARDRICGVMGEQYF.